Following are 6 T cell receptor beta chains from one sample sequenced in a study of CD8 T cells in ankylosing spondylitis. TCRdb processed the 5' RACE reads anew with MiXCR; each CDR3 protein has one entry. Of 200,000 or so distinct CDR3 sequences in the sample, over 10% were seen once. Sample: blood, either unsorted or a sorted T cell fraction (not recorded which). The receptors derive from a female donor with ankylosing spondylitis or in good health (not recorded which).

At least ten counts were recorded for this clonotype. The chain links TRBV20-1 to TRBJ2-7, with 8 bases lining up with TRBD1. Per the germline V gene, CDR1 is DFQATT and CDR2 is SNEGSKA (reference sequence). This CDR3 has 14 residues. V lost 0 bases, J lost 4 bases, and 5 bases stayed unmatched. Here the CDR3 DNA reads TGCAGTGCTAGAGAATCAGGGGGCGGATACGAGCAGTACTTC. It encodes CSARESGGGYEQYF.

This clonotype was found a few times. This chain links TRBV6-5 with TRBJ2-1; perhaps TRBD2 as D (5 bases). V lost 1 base to trimming and J lost 0 bases, with 7 bases between them. Per the germline V gene, CDR1 is MNHEY and CDR2 is SVGAGI. The CDR3 has 15 residues. The CDR3 DNA reads TGTGCCAGCAGTTACTTGGGGAGCTCCTACAATGAGCAGTTCTTC. Amino acid sequence: CASSYLGSSYNEQFF.

This clonotype was counted ten times or more. This chain connects TRBV5-1 to TRBJ1-2; no firm D call. V lost 0 bases, J lost 4 bases, and 13 bases lay in between. The CDR3 extends over 15 amino acids. CDR1 SGHRS and CDR2 YFSETQ come from the germline V gene. CDR3 sequence (DNA): TGCGCCAGCAGCTTGGTGTCCCCCCTGGGCTATGGCTACACCTTC. Encoded protein: CASSLVSPLGYGYTF.

This clonotype was detected only a few times. The rearrangement links TRBV18 to TRBJ2-3, with 7 bases identical to TRBD1. The V and J ends lost 8 bases and 1 base, in that order; junction bases with no gene match: 9. Germline CDR1 is KGHSH and CDR2 is LQKENI. There are 15 residues in the CDR3. The CDR3 here is CASGPLQGGTDTQYF. CDR3 nucleotide sequence: TGTGCCAGCGGACCCCTCCAGGGGGGCACAGATACGCAGTATTTT.

This clonotype was observed many times. CDR3 in amino acids: CASSLESVAGGYYEQYF. DNA for the CDR3: TGTGCCAGCAGCTTAGAATCCGTAGCGGGAGGGTATTACGAGCAGTACTTC. The J gene is TRBJ2-7, the V gene TRBV7-8; 11 bases are a match to TRBD2. J was trimmed by 4 bases and V by 1 base; bases with no gene match: 9. There are 17 residues in the CDR3. Per germline, CDR1 SGHVS and CDR2 FQNEAQ.

In its sample, this clonotype was seen many times. This chain joins TRBV30 and TRBJ1-1, with 7 bases that match TRBD1. The V gene end was trimmed by 4 bases and the J gene end by 8 bases; junction bases not matched to a gene: 10. Germline loops: CDR1 GTSNPN, CDR2 SVGIG (reference sequence). This CDR3 has 13 residues. As DNA, the CDR3 is TGTGCCTGGAATTATCCGGGACAGCTAGAAGCTTTCTTT. This gives the protein CAWNYPGQLEAFF.